This passage covers 26 T cell receptor beta chains from one sample sequenced in a study of blood T cell repertoires in COVID-19. Repertoires were generated with immunoSEQ multiplex PCR, while TCRdb's copy carries only in-frame clones and drops some. Among 250,000 or so clones, about nine tenths were seen once, and the ten largest hold 1.5% to 2%. Sequenced: PBMCs or T cells enriched from blood (not recorded which). These TCRs come from a man in his forties or fifties who had recovered from COVID-19.

The chain is built from TRBV6-5 and TRBJ1-1; D may be TRBD1 (5 bases). The V gene's germline CDR1 is MNHEY and CDR2 SVGAGI. Trimming removed 0 bases from V and 2 bases from J, with 10 bases in between. CDR3 length equals 15 residues. CDR3 bases: TGTGCCAGCAGTTACTCGCTGACAGTAAACACTGAAGCTTTCTTT. Protein: CASSYSLTVNTEAFF.

This clone was observed once. The chain links TRBV18 to TRBJ2-3; D gene unclear. The CDR3 has 14 amino acids. Per germline, CDR1 KGHSH and CDR2 LQKENI. V lost 1 base and J lost 2, with 7 bases in between. The CDR3 DNA is TGTGCCAGCTCACCACGTAGAATCACAGATACGCAGTATTTT. Its protein is CASSPRRITDTQYF.

The table lists this clone with a few counts. J is TRBJ1-1 and V is TRBV7-6, with D unresolved. The length of the CDR3 is 14 residues. V shed 5 bases and J shed 10 bases, with 20 bases lying between them. Germline values: CDR1 SGHVS, CDR2 FNYEAQ. Here the CDR3 DNA reads TGTGCCAGCAGCCAAGTTTCCGGGGAAGTGGTAGCTTTCTTT. This encodes CASSQVSGEVVAFF.

This clone was seen more than once but under ten times. V usage is TRBV6-5 and J usage is TRBJ2-7; D may be TRBD2 (5 bases). Germline-derived CDR1 and CDR2 are MNHEY and SVGAGI. V was trimmed by 6 bases and J by 4 bases, leaving 16 bases between them. This CDR3 region has 14 residues. CDR3: CASRRHDSGYEQYF. For the CDR3, the DNA is TGTGCCAGCAGAAGGCACGACTCGGGATACGAGCAGTACTTC.

This chain links TRBV7-9 with TRBJ2-3, with D possibly matching TRBD2 (6 bases). The V gene lost 11 bases and the J gene lost 0 bases, with 15 bases spanning the gap. The CDR3 is made up of 14 amino acids. Germline V CDR1 and CDR2: SEHNR, FQNEAQ (reference sequence). CDR3 DNA: TGTGCCTCGGCCGGGGGATTTAGCACAGATACGCAGTATTTT. It specifies CASAGGFSTDTQYF.

V is TRBV5-4 and J is TRBJ1-4; tentatively, D is TRBD1 (5 bases). The CDR3 loop spans 14 amino acids. V was clipped by 4 bases and J by 8 bases, with 15 bases between them. CDR1 and CDR2 (germline): SGHNT, YYREEE (reference sequence). The CDR3 DNA sequence: TGTGCCAGCAGCCCCTCCAGGGAAGGGGAAAAACTGTTTTTT. Its translation is CASSPSREGEKLFF.

The gene calls are TRBV27 and TRBJ1-2, with TRBD1 as a possible D gene (5 bases). The V and J ends lost 5 bases and 4 bases respectively, with 14 bases between them. This CDR3 has 14 amino acids. Germline V gives CDR1 MNHEY, CDR2 SMNVEV (reference sequence). This CDR3 reads CASSPLPGGYGYTF. DNA for the CDR3: TGTGCCAGCAGTCCACTCCCCGGGGGCTATGGCTACACCTTC.

This clone was detected only a few times. The rearrangement links TRBV7-2 to TRBJ1-6; D is perhaps TRBD1 (6 bases). Germline V lookup: CDR1 SGHTA, CDR2 FQGNSA. This CDR3 spans 17 amino acids. V lost 1 base to trimming and J lost 7 bases, with 17 bases between them. The CDR3 nucleotides are TGTGCCAGCAGCTTAGAGGCCTCTCACAGGGAGAATTCACCCCTCCACTTT. Amino acid sequence: CASSLEASHRENSPLHF.

The rearrangement links TRBV5-1 to TRBJ2-7; 7 bases match TRBD1. Trimming removed 3 bases from V and 7 bases from J; junction bases left unmatched: 7. Germline V lookup: CDR1 SGHRS, CDR2 YFSETQ. CDR3 length: 13 residues. The CDR3 reads CASSWTGAHEQYF. CDR3 coding DNA: TGCGCCAGCAGCTGGACAGGAGCGCATGAGCAGTACTTC.

This chain connects TRBV2 to TRBJ2-1; 8 bases are a match to TRBD1. Germline-derived CDR1 and CDR2 are SNHLY and FYNNEI. J gave up 5 bases and V 5 bases, and 5 bases lay outside the gene matches. The CDR3 spans 14 residues. The CDR3 reads CASSPQGVDNEQFF. The CDR3 coding sequence is TGTGCCAGCAGTCCACAGGGGGTCGACAATGAGCAGTTCTTC.

This chain uses TRBV28 with TRBJ1-2; TRBD1 aligns across 7 bases. J gave up 5 bases and V 6 bases, and 6 bases lay outside the gene matches. Germline loops: CDR1 MDHEN, CDR2 SYDVKM. This CDR3 contains 13 residues. CDR3 amino acids: CASRQGTWYGYTF. CDR3 nucleotides: TGTGCCAGCAGACAGGGGACGTGGTATGGCTACACCTTC.

The V gene is TRBV2, the J gene TRBJ1-2, with a possible D match to TRBD1 (5 bases). Germline CDR1 is SNHLY and CDR2 is FYNNEI. Trimming cost V 3 bases and J 0 bases, with 8 bases left between them. The CDR3 loop spans 14 amino acids. Written as DNA, the CDR3 is TGTGCCAGCAGTGATGTGACAGCTAACTATGGCTACACCTTC. The encoded protein is CASSDVTANYGYTF.

This clone was counted a single time. The chain is built from TRBV6-5 and TRBJ1-5; no firm D call. V gave up 8 bases and J gave up 1 base, with 12 bases separating them. From germline, CDR1 is MNHEY and CDR2 SVGAGI. This CDR3 region has 14 residues. CDR3 region: CASGGSVSNQPQHF. The CDR3 nucleotides read TGTGCCAGCGGAGGATCAGTCAGCAATCAGCCCCAGCATTTT.

This clone was detected once. The chain recombines TRBV27 with TRBJ2-4; TRBD1 matches 7 bases. This CDR3 contains 13 residues. Trimming cost V 8 bases and J 14 bases; bases outside gene matches: 15. CDR1 and CDR2 from the germline V gene are MNHEY and SMNVEV (reference sequence). The CDR3 nucleotides read TGTGCCAGCTGCCCCCCGATACAGGGGATCAAGTACTTC. Amino acid sequence: CASCPPIQGIKYF.

V is TRBV27 and J is TRBJ2-2, with 7 positions matching TRBD2. The germline V gene has CDR1 MNHEY and CDR2 SMNVEV (reference sequence). Trimming at V came to 3 bases and at J to 6 bases, leaving 4 bases not matched to a gene. The CDR3 contains 14 residues. The CDR3 nucleotides are TGTGCCAGCAGTTTGGGGGGGTTACCCGGGGAGCTGTTTTTT. This translates into CASSLGGLPGELFF.

The chain couples TRBV19 to TRBJ1-1; D unclear. Germline lookup yields CDR1 LNHDA and CDR2 SQIVND (reference sequence). The CDR3 has 13 residues. Trimming shortened V by 2 bases and J by 11 bases, and 15 bases separated the two germline ends. The CDR3 loop reads CASSIIYRESAFF. The CDR3 nucleotides are TGTGCCAGTAGTATAATCTACCGGGAATCGGCTTTCTTT.

The chain is built from TRBV3-1 (or the pseudogene TRBV3-2) and TRBJ2-7, with a weak D call TRBD2 (6 bases). Germline CDR1 LGHDT, CDR2 YNNKEL (reference sequence). V was trimmed by 1 base and J by 7 bases, leaving 11 bases between them. This CDR3 has 13 residues. The CDR3 DNA sequence: TGTGCCAGCAGCCAAGCGGGAGCCGGAGAGCAGTACTTC. Translation: CASSQAGAGEQYF.

V is TRBV7-2 and J is TRBJ2-1, with D tentatively TRBD2 (7 bases). CDR3 length equals 17 residues. Trimming stripped 2 bases from V and 3 bases from J, with 17 bases between. The germline gives CDR1 SGHTA, CDR2 FQGNSA. CDR3 sequence (DNA): TGTGCCAGCAGCTTACCGTTTGCGGGGGCCCACTACAATGAGCAGTTCTTC. Translated: CASSLPFAGAHYNEQFF.

The rearrangement uses TRBV9 and TRBJ2-1; 11 bases are shared with TRBD2. The CDR3 loop spans 14 amino acids. V gave up 5 bases and J gave up 9 bases; unmatched junction bases: 7. The germline V gene has CDR1 SGDLS and CDR2 YYNGEE. This chain's CDR3 is CASSIAGGPGEQFF. The DNA for the CDR3 is TGTGCCAGCAGTATAGCGGGAGGGCCGGGTGAGCAGTTCTTC.

This clone was picked up one time. V and J are TRBV7-2 and TRBJ2-5; D might be TRBD1 (6 bases). V was clipped by 3 bases and J by 5 bases, with 19 bases between them. The CDR3 is 16 residues long. From germline, CDR1 is SGHTA and CDR2 FQGNSA. This chain's CDR3 is CASSFPSTGRGETQYF. The CDR3 bases are TGTGCCAGCAGCTTCCCCTCGACAGGTCGTGGGGAGACCCAGTACTTC.

The V call is TRBV27, the J call TRBJ2-5; 7 bases match TRBD2. The CDR3 consists of 15 residues. From germline, CDR1 is MNHEY and CDR2 SMNVEV (reference sequence). The junction had 5 bases not matched to a gene; V was cut back by 3 bases and J by 1 base. CDR3 in DNA: TGTGCCAGCAGTTTTTCCGGGAGGACCCAAGAGACCCAGTACTTC. Translation: CASSFSGRTQETQYF.

In its sample, this clone was seen once. The chain uses TRBV13 and TRBJ1-1; D possibly corresponds to TRBD1 (5 bases). The CDR3 loop spans 14 amino acids. The V end was cut by 0 bases, the J end by 1 base, with 6 bases between. CDR1 and CDR2 from the germline V gene are PRHDT and FYEKMQ (reference sequence). This CDR3 is CASSLGDRNTEAFF. The CDR3, as DNA: TGTGCCAGCAGCTTAGGAGACAGGAACACTGAAGCTTTCTTT.

The V call is TRBV7-9, the J call TRBJ1-1, with D possibly matching TRBD1 (5 bases). The germline V gene encodes CDR1 SEHNR and CDR2 FQNEAQ (reference sequence). This CDR3 is 13 amino acids long. V lost 11 bases and J lost 1, with 14 bases in between. CDR3 amino acids: CALEGRENTEAFF. The CDR3 DNA reads TGTGCCCTCGAGGGGCGGGAGAACACTGAAGCTTTCTTT.

J is TRBJ2-5 and V is TRBV27; a possible D gene is TRBD2 (6 bases). The CDR3 loop spans 14 amino acids. Trimming took 1 base from V and 4 from J, leaving 10 bases between them. CDR1 MNHEY and CDR2 SMNVEV come from the germline V gene (reference sequence). CDR3 residues: CASSLFPSAETQYF. CDR3 in DNA: TGTGCCAGCAGTTTATTTCCTAGCGCAGAGACCCAGTACTTC.

The gene calls are TRBV11-2 and TRBJ2-5; TRBD2 matches at 8 bases. CDR3 length: 16 residues. The junction had 10 bases not matched to a gene; V was cut back by 5 bases and J by 2 bases. CDR1 is SGHAT and CDR2 is FQNNGV in the germline V gene. The CDR3 loop reads CASSTSRTSRQETQYF. The CDR3 coding sequence is TGTGCCAGCAGCACGAGCCGGACTAGCAGACAAGAGACCCAGTACTTC.

This sequence joins TRBV7-8 and TRBJ1-3; D call uncertain. Germline loops: CDR1 SGHVS, CDR2 FQNEAQ. The CDR3 is 18 residues long. V dropped 1 base and J dropped 0 bases, with 16 bases sitting between them. The CDR3 sequence: CASSLDARSIGSGNTIYF. The CDR3 DNA reads as TGTGCCAGCAGCTTAGATGCCAGGTCAATAGGCTCTGGAAACACCATATATTTT. Full variable domain (missing parts from reference TRBV7-8 and TRBJ1-3): GAGVSQSPRYKVAKRGQDVALRCDPISGHVSLFWYQQALGQGPEFLTYFQNEAQLDKSGLPSDRFFAERPEGSVSTLKIQRTQQEDSAVYLCASSLDARSIGSGNTIYFGEGSWLTVV.